This T cell receptor beta chain was documented in a study of CD8+ T cells in alopecia areata. Remarks on this clone: Its target is not known.

The CDR3 extends over 15 amino acids. The V gene's germline CDR1 is SQVTM and CDR2 ANQGSEA. Trimming cost V 3 bases and J 2 bases, with 16 bases left between them. The sequencing template was cDNA reverse transcribed from extracted RNA. The repertoire was sequenced with immunoSEQ multiplex PCR; TCRdb's copy has only in-frame clones and lacks some. The table includes 250,000 to 300,000 clones, roughly 50% detected once. Stated treatment: oral pan-JAK inhibitor, 5-10 mg twice daily. General study points: Scalp clonality dropped significantly under tofacitinib, as did expanded CD8+ top-100 clones. Mice showed TCR sharing more clearly than patients did, possibly owing to HLA.

The rearrangement joins TRBV29-1 to TRBJ1-2, with D perhaps matching TRBD1 (6 bases). This specimen was CD4+ T cells sorted from blood, taken at week 24, from a patient treated with tofacitinib. The TCR sequence derives from a human donor with alopecia areata. CDR3 residues: CSVEVLGGQNYGYTF. For the CDR3, the DNA is TGCAGCGTTGAGGTATTAGGAGGACAGAACTATGGCTACACCTTC.